Below are 12 T cell receptor beta chains sequenced from a single sample in a study of CD8 T cells in ankylosing spondylitis. TCRdb used MiXCR to reprocess the 5' RACE reads, holding one entry per CDR3 protein. This table holds around 250,000 distinct CDR3 sequences, about 10% found once. Material: blood, either unsorted or a sorted T cell fraction (not recorded which). The receptors derive from a male donor with ankylosing spondylitis or in good health (not recorded which).

This clonotype has at least ten counts. This chain connects TRBV12-3 or TRBV12-4 to TRBJ2-1; TRBD2 agrees at 10 bases. The V and J ends lost 3 bases and 2 bases, in that order; junction bases with no gene match: 10. CDR3 length equals 18 residues. For the CDR3, the DNA is TGTGCCAGCAGTTTGGTAGCGGGGGGCGTGGGGGCCTACAATGAGCAGTTCTTC. It translates to CASSLVAGGVGAYNEQFF.

V gene TRBV7-6 combines with J gene TRBJ2-5, with D uncertain. Germline V gene lookup returns CDR1 SGHVS and CDR2 FNYEAQ. Trimming stripped 1 base from V and 3 bases from J, with 9 bases between. The CDR3 sequence is 14 residues long. CDR3 loop: CASSLGRRKETQYF. The CDR3 coding sequence is TGTGCCAGCAGCTTAGGCAGGAGAAAAGAGACCCAGTACTTC.

This clonotype was detected a few times. The chain couples TRBV14 to TRBJ2-7, with D perhaps matching TRBD1 (6 bases). V was pared by 1 base and J by 2 bases, with 12 bases between. The CDR3 spans 15 residues. CDR1 and CDR2 from the germline V gene are SGHDN and FVKESK. The CDR3 region is CASSQAPQGTYEQYF. In DNA, the CDR3 is TGTGCCAGCAGCCAAGCCCCACAGGGAACCTACGAGCAGTACTTC.

The V call is TRBV18, the J call TRBJ2-5; weak D call: TRBD2 (6 bases). Germline assignment: CDR1 KGHSH and CDR2 LQKENI. The CDR3 is 19 amino acids. The V gene lost 6 bases and the J gene lost 0 bases, with 26 bases spanning the gap. The CDR3 sequence: CASSPRRGLRDAYQETQYF. CDR3 nucleotide sequence: TGTGCCAGCTCGCCCCGACGCGGGCTGCGGGACGCGTACCAAGAGACCCAGTACTTC.

This clonotype appeared many times. The CDR3 DNA is TGCAGCGCCGGATGGAGGGGGCCCAATGAGCAGTTCTTC. It codes for CSAGWRGPNEQFF. The V gene is TRBV29-1, the J gene TRBJ2-1; the D gene is possibly TRBD1 (7 bases). The V end lost 7 bases, the J end lost 6 bases, and 16 bases lay between the germline ends. The germline gives CDR1 SQVTM, CDR2 ANQGSEA. The CDR3 has 13 residues.

This clonotype appeared a few times. The chain has TRBV4-1 and TRBJ2-1; TRBD2 is a possible D gene (6 bases). The germline V gene encodes CDR1 MGHRA and CDR2 YSYEKL. This CDR3 contains 13 residues. With 1 base removed from V and 10 bases from J, the gap between germline ends came to 11 bases. CDR3 loop: CASSQVLAVEQFF. CDR3 in DNA: TGCGCCAGCAGCCAAGTACTAGCCGTGGAGCAGTTCTTC.

V and J are TRBV7-9 and TRBJ2-5; D is unclear. Germline assignment: CDR1 SEHNR and CDR2 FQNEAQ (reference sequence). The CDR3 runs to 13 residues. Trimming left V 7 bases short and J 3 bases short, with 12 bases between. CDR3 coding DNA: TGTGCCAGCACCCCGGAAGTAGAAGAGACCCAGTACTTC. Its translation: CASTPEVEETQYF.

This clonotype was picked up a small number of times. The chain couples TRBV7-2 to TRBJ1-5; possibly TRBD1 for D (5 bases). This CDR3 spans 15 amino acids. Trimming removed 6 bases from V and 6 bases from J, with 18 bases in between. CDR1 is SGHTA, CDR2 FQGNSA, per germline. The CDR3 bases are TGTGCCAGCAGGGGATCGGAGGGGAAGGCTCAGCCCCAGCATTTT. It is translated as CASRGSEGKAQPQHF.

This clonotype occurred many times. This sequence joins TRBV30 and TRBJ1-1; D is perhaps TRBD1 (6 bases). V shed 4 bases and J shed 10 bases, with 19 bases lying between them. Germline V gene data show CDR1 as GTSNPN and CDR2 as SVGIG (reference sequence). CDR3 length: 13 amino acids. The CDR3 DNA reads TGTGCCTGGATAGCAGGGGCGCGGGAGTCAGCTTTCTTT. As protein: CAWIAGARESAFF.

Many counts were recorded for this clonotype. This chain connects TRBV27 to TRBJ2-1, with D perhaps matching TRBD2 (5 bases). The CDR3 spans 14 residues. CDR1 and CDR2 from the germline V gene are MNHEY and SMNVEV (reference sequence). Trimming pared 2 bases from V and 3 bases from J, leaving 8 bases between. The CDR3 loop reads CASSLASHYNEQFF. The CDR3 DNA sequence: TGTGCCAGCAGTTTAGCTAGCCACTACAATGAGCAGTTCTTC.

This clonotype was recorded a few times. The chain uses TRBV5-1 and TRBJ1-5, with 7 bases fitting TRBD1. The V segment lost 4 bases and the J segment 3 bases; nucleotides outside the gene matches: 4. The CDR3 consists of 14 residues. Germline CDR1 is SGHRS and CDR2 is YFSETQ. CDR3 nucleotides: TGCGCCAGCAGCATAGGGACAGACAATCAGCCCCAGCATTTT. Protein: CASSIGTDNQPQHF.

The sample holds many counts of this clonotype. The chain employs TRBV20-1 and TRBJ1-3; a possible D gene is TRBD1 (5 bases). The CDR3 has 14 amino acids. V was pared by 3 bases and J by 1 base, with 10 bases between. Per the germline V gene, CDR1 is DFQATT and CDR2 is SNEGSKA (reference sequence). The CDR3 nucleotides read TGCAGTGCTAGCGCCACAGGATCTGGAAACACCATATATTTT. Residues: CSASATGSGNTIYF.